One and the same sample provided the 12 T cell receptor beta chains below, sequenced in a study of OX40 agonist ivuxolimab in advanced cancers. Profiled with immunoSEQ multiplex PCR; TCRdb holds only in-frame clones, not every one. The sample contains 65,000 to 85,000 clones, roughly 84% of which appear only once. The input for sequencing was CD4+ or CD8+ T cells sorted from blood, taken in a trial of the OX40 agonist ivuxolimab. The receptors shown here come from an adult with an advanced solid tumor such as melanoma, head and neck, liver or kidney cancer.

V gene TRBV19 combines with J gene TRBJ2-1; 9 bases align to TRBD2. Germline CDR1 is LNHDA and CDR2 is SQIVND (reference sequence). With V trimmed by 4 bases and J by 4 bases, 5 bases remained unmatched. This CDR3 region has 15 residues. CDR3 sequence reads: CASSKLLAGYNEQFF. CDR3 DNA sequence: TGTGCCAGTAGTAAGCTGCTAGCGGGATACAATGAGCAGTTCTTC.

The chain links TRBV18 to TRBJ2-5, with D perhaps matching TRBD1 (5 bases). CDR3 length: 14 residues. V was trimmed by 1 base and J by 2 bases, leaving 8 bases between them. Germline assignment: CDR1 KGHSH and CDR2 LQKENI. The DNA for the CDR3 is TGTGCCAGCTCACCACAAGGGGTACAAGAGACCCAGTACTTC. As protein: CASSPQGVQETQYF.

The chain is built from TRBV6-5 and TRBJ1-2, with 10 bases matching TRBD1. CDR1 and CDR2 from the germline V gene are MNHEY and SVGAGI. The CDR3 covers 15 residues. With 6 bases clipped from V and 5 bases from J, the junction kept 9 bases outside the gene matches. CDR3 nucleotide sequence: TGTGCCAGCAGCAACACGGGACAGGGGATGTATGGCTACACCTTC. This sequence encodes CASSNTGQGMYGYTF.

The chain recombines TRBV28 with TRBJ2-1; 9 bases fit TRBD2. J gave up 8 bases and V 7 bases, and 9 bases lay outside the gene matches. This CDR3 contains 14 residues. From germline, CDR1 is MDHEN and CDR2 SYDVKM. The CDR3 sequence: CASKVAGAKDEQFF. The DNA of the CDR3 is TGTGCCAGCAAGGTAGCGGGAGCTAAGGATGAGCAGTTCTTC.

This chain joins TRBV19 and TRBJ1-2; D is unresolved. Trimming took 4 bases from V and 0 from J, leaving 9 bases between them. This CDR3 contains 14 residues. Germline V gives CDR1 LNHDA, CDR2 SQIVND (reference sequence). The CDR3: CASSRRRTNYGYTF. The CDR3 DNA is TGTGCCAGTAGTAGGCGCCGCACTAACTATGGCTACACCTTC.

This clone has more than one count but fewer than ten. The chain uses TRBV30 and TRBJ1-5, with 7 bases matching TRBD1. CDR1 is GTSNPN and CDR2 is SVGIG in the germline V gene (reference sequence). The CDR3 totals 12 residues. The V segment lost 5 bases and the J segment 7 bases; nucleotides outside the gene matches: 5. CDR3 nucleotide sequence: TGTGCCTGGGACAGGGCGGGGCAGCCCCAGCATTTT. Its protein product is CAWDRAGQPQHF. Full variable domain (rest looked up from reference TRBV30 and TRBJ1-5): SQTIHQWPATLVQPVGSPLSLECTVEGTSNPNLYWYRQAAGRGLQLLFYSVGIGQISSEVPQNLSASRPQDRQFILSSKKLLLSDSGFYLCAWDRAGQPQHFGDGTRLSIL.

DNA of the CDR3: TGTGCCAGCAGCCAAGGGGGACAGGGGAACACCGGGGAGCTGTTTTTT. Protein sequence: CASSQGGQGNTGELFF. The chain has TRBV7-2 and TRBJ2-2; TRBD1 matches 9 bases. Germline trimming cut 5 bases from V and 1 base from J; bases unmatched to any gene: 5. The germline CDR1 and CDR2 sequences are SGHTA and FQGNSA. The CDR3 consists of 16 residues.

The rearrangement links TRBV18 to TRBJ2-7, with no clear D. V was trimmed by 2 bases and J by 5 bases, leaving 10 bases between them. The CDR3 has 13 amino acids. Per the germline V gene, CDR1 is KGHSH and CDR2 is LQKENI. Written as DNA, the CDR3 is TGTGCCAGCTCACCAAGGGCAGTTGACGAGCAGTACTTC. Its protein product is CASSPRAVDEQYF.

The chain recombines TRBV27 with TRBJ2-3; D is uncertain. The germline CDR1 and CDR2 sequences are MNHEY and SMNVEV (reference sequence). This CDR3 region has 13 residues. The V gene lost 7 bases and the J gene lost 5 bases, with 13 bases spanning the gap. The CDR3 here is CASTTRPRDTQYF. The CDR3 bases are TGTGCCAGCACTACAAGACCCCGAGATACGCAGTATTTT.

The chain carries TRBV7-2 and TRBJ2-3; a weak D match, TRBD2 (6 bases). CDR3 length equals 13 residues. Germline-derived CDR1 and CDR2 are SGHTA and FQGNSA. Deletions cut 1 base from V and 8 bases from J, with 10 bases between. CDR3 coding DNA: TGTGCCAGCAGCTTAGGGGAGGACCGTACGCAGTATTTT. Translating gives CASSLGEDRTQYF. The entire variable domain, with the rest obtained from reference TRBV7-2 and TRBJ2-3, is as follows: GAGVSQSPSNKVTEKGKDVELRCDPISGHTALYWYRQSLGQGLEFLIYFQGNSAPDKSGLPSDRFSAERTGGSVSTLTIQRTQQEDSAVYLCASSLGEDRTQYFGPGTRLTVL.

The chain links TRBV6-1 to TRBJ2-7; a weak D match, TRBD1 (5 bases). The CDR3 is made up of 14 amino acids. The V and J ends lost 11 bases and 4 bases respectively, with 21 bases between them. Germline assignment: CDR1 MNHNS and CDR2 SASEGT. In DNA, the CDR3 is TGTGCCGTCACCAAATCGACAGACAGTTACGAGCAGTACTTC. This encodes CAVTKSTDSYEQYF.

The chain combines TRBV27 with TRBJ2-1; either TRBD1 or TRBD2 may supply D (6 bases each). CDR1 MNHEY and CDR2 SMNVEV come from the germline V gene (reference sequence). Trimming took 9 bases from V and 2 from J, leaving 14 bases between them. The CDR3 length is 14 residues. The CDR3 region has the DNA TGTGCCAGTAAGGAGGGGGTCACCTACAATGAGCAGTTCTTC. This gives the protein CASKEGVTYNEQFF.